These 14 T cell receptor beta chains were all obtained from the same sample, sequenced in a study of blood T cell repertoires in COVID-19. This table comes from immunoSEQ multiplex PCR, and its TCRdb copy is limited to in-frame clones, with some not included. Counted here are some 80,000 clones, approximately 86% occurring once; the ten biggest clones make up under 20%. The sequenced material came from peripheral blood. All receptors come from an elderly man with active or convalescent COVID-19.

The J gene is TRBJ2-4, the V gene TRBV5-4; possible D gene TRBD1, 5 bases. This CDR3 is built from 12 residues. Germline values: CDR1 SGHNT, CDR2 YYREEE (reference sequence). V was cut by 2 bases and J by 5 bases, with 5 bases left in between. CDR3 sequence reads: CASSLQENIQYF. CDR3 in DNA: TGTGCCAGCAGCTTACAGGAAAACATTCAGTACTTC. The full variable domain, rest sourced from reference TRBV5-4 and TRBJ2-4, is ETGVTQSPTHLIKTRGQQVTLRCSSQSGHNTVSWYQQALGQGPQFIFQYYREEENGRGNFPPRFSGLQFPNYSSELNVNALELDDSALYLCASSLQENIQYFGAGTRLSVL.

V and J are TRBV6-5 and TRBJ1-1; 7 bases agree with TRBD1. Germline V gene lookup returns CDR1 MNHEY and CDR2 SVGAGI. CDR3 length equals 14 residues. Trimming at V came to 6 bases and at J to 0 bases, leaving 4 bases not matched to a gene. CDR3 region: CASSMTGLNTEAFF. CDR3 DNA sequence: TGTGCCAGCAGCATGACAGGGTTGAACACTGAAGCTTTCTTT.

The chain recombines TRBV6-5 with TRBJ1-5; perhaps TRBD1 as D (6 bases). The CDR3 contains 15 residues. V shed 6 bases and J shed 6 bases, with 18 bases lying between them. Germline lookup yields CDR1 MNHEY and CDR2 SVGAGI. The CDR3 DNA sequence: TGTGCCAGCAGCCGTCAACAGGGCCTCAGTCAGCCCCAGCATTTT. It is translated as CASSRQQGLSQPQHF.

The rearrangement links TRBV2 to TRBJ1-1; TRBD1 matches at 8 bases. CDR1 and CDR2 from the germline V gene are SNHLY and FYNNEI. Trimming took 4 bases from V and 0 from J; bases not matched to a gene: 1. The CDR3 is 14 amino acids. CDR3 coding DNA: TGTGCCAGCAGTGTGGACAGGGTGAACACTGAAGCTTTCTTT. This translates into CASSVDRVNTEAFF.

The chain is built from TRBV5-4 and TRBJ2-5; possible D gene TRBD2, 5 bases. V was shortened by 0 bases and J by 2 bases, with 8 bases between the two germline ends. The CDR3 is made up of 14 amino acids. Germline V CDR1 and CDR2: SGHNT, YYREEE (reference sequence). The CDR3 spells CASSLAGTQETQYF. CDR3 coding DNA: TGTGCCAGCAGCTTGGCGGGAACACAAGAGACCCAGTACTTC.

The sample holds a few counts of this clone. This chain links TRBV30 with TRBJ1-5; no firm D call. Between the trimmed V and J ends, which lost 0 bases and 2 bases, there was a span of 8 bases. Germline CDR1 reads GTSNPN; CDR2 reads SVGIG (reference sequence). The CDR3 is made up of 14 amino acids. CDR3 residues: CAWSVGQGNQPQHF. Here the CDR3 DNA reads TGTGCCTGGAGTGTTGGGCAAGGCAATCAGCCCCAGCATTTT.

The chain joins TRBV7-3 to TRBJ1-6; D perhaps matches TRBD1 (5 bases). This CDR3 has 15 amino acids. Germline CDR1 and CDR2: SGHTA and FQGTGA. V lost 0 bases and J 5 bases, leaving 8 bases between the germline ends. For the CDR3, the DNA is TGTGCCAGCAGCTTAACGGGGGGTAATAATTCACCCCTCCACTTT. This sequence encodes CASSLTGGNNSPLHF.

The chain links TRBV2 to TRBJ1-2; tentatively, D is TRBD1 (5 bases). The V end was cut by 6 bases, the J end by 4 bases, with 15 bases between. The CDR3 contains 14 residues. The germline gives CDR1 SNHLY, CDR2 FYNNEI. The CDR3 DNA follows: TGTGCCAGCAGCCGCGATACAGGTGTCTATGGCTACACCTTC. Its translation is CASSRDTGVYGYTF.

V gene TRBV14 combines with J gene TRBJ1-1, with D perhaps matching TRBD1 (5 bases). CDR3 length: 14 amino acids. The ends were cut back, 0 bases at V and 5 bases at J, with 10 bases in the middle. CDR1 is SGHDN and CDR2 is FVKESK in the germline V gene. The chain's CDR3 is CASSQDWRGTEAFF. CDR3 bases: TGTGCCAGCAGCCAAGATTGGAGGGGAACTGAAGCTTTCTTT.

The chain carries TRBV18 and TRBJ1-5; D remains unclear. The CDR3 runs to 15 residues. Trimming took off 2 bases at V and 0 bases at J, with 8 bases between the two ends. The germline V gene has CDR1 KGHSH and CDR2 LQKENI. CDR3 residues: CASSPTGDSNQPQHF. In nucleotides, the CDR3 is TGTGCCAGCTCACCAACGGGAGATAGCAATCAGCCCCAGCATTTT.

V gene TRBV18 combines with J gene TRBJ2-3; TRBD1 aligns across 8 bases. With 3 bases clipped from V and 1 base from J, the junction kept 3 bases outside the gene matches. This CDR3 is 15 amino acids long. Germline CDR1 and CDR2: KGHSH and LQKENI. This CDR3 is CASSPMDRGTDTQYF. The CDR3 DNA sequence: TGTGCCAGCTCACCTATGGACAGGGGCACAGATACGCAGTATTTT.

This clone was recorded at least ten times. The DNA of the CDR3 is TGTGCCAGCAGCCCGGAGGGGCGGGACAGGGTAACCGGGGAGCTGTTTTTT. Translation gives CASSPEGRDRVTGELFF. This chain joins TRBV5-4 and TRBJ2-2; TRBD1 matches 9 bases. CDR3 length: 17 residues. Germline CDR1 and CDR2: SGHNT and YYREEE (reference sequence). The trim removed 4 bases at V and 5 bases at J, leaving 12 bases unmatched. The full variable domain, with the rest looked up from reference TRBV5-4 and TRBJ2-2, is ETGVTQSPTHLIKTRGQQVTLRCSSQSGHNTVSWYQQALGQGPQFIFQYYREEENGRGNFPPRFSGLQFPNYSSELNVNALELDDSALYLCASSPEGRDRVTGELFFGEGSRLTVL.

The chain employs TRBV28 and TRBJ2-7; D may be TRBD1 (6 bases). Trimming cost V 4 bases and J 2 bases, with 9 bases left between them. CDR3 length: 13 residues. Germline assignment: CDR1 MDHEN and CDR2 SYDVKM. The DNA of the CDR3 is TGTGCCAGCAGTTCGACAGGACCCTACGAGCAGTACGTC. Its translation: CASSSTGPYEQYV.

V usage is TRBV9 and J usage is TRBJ2-1; 7 bases align to TRBD2. Germline V lookup: CDR1 SGDLS, CDR2 YYNGEE. V trimming: 3 bases; J trimming: 3 bases; junction bases outside the gene matches: 6. This CDR3 has 15 residues. The CDR3 here is CASSERDWVYNEQFF. The CDR3 DNA reads TGTGCCAGCAGCGAGCGGGACTGGGTCTACAATGAGCAGTTCTTC.